The 21 T cell receptor beta chains listed next were all sequenced from one sample in a study of OX40 agonist ivuxolimab in advanced cancers. Repertoires were generated with immunoSEQ multiplex PCR, while TCRdb's copy carries only in-frame clones and drops some. The sample contains about 52,000 clones, 70% to 90% of which appear only once. This specimen was CD4+ or CD8+ T cells sorted from blood, taken in a trial of the OX40 agonist ivuxolimab. The source is an adult with an advanced solid tumor such as melanoma, head and neck, liver or kidney cancer.

The V gene is TRBV5-3, the J gene TRBJ1-2, with 9 bases identical to TRBD1. TRBV5-3 is known as an ORF, though its function is uncertain. The CDR3 extends over 17 amino acids. The trim removed 3 bases at V and 5 bases at J, leaving 14 bases unmatched. The chain's CDR3 is CARSWIVRDRVCYGYTF. DNA of the CDR3: TGTGCCAGAAGCTGGATTGTACGGGACAGGGTATGTTATGGCTACACCTTC.

The J gene is TRBJ2-2, the V gene TRBV2; possibly TRBD1 for D (5 bases). CDR3 length equals 12 residues. Germline loops: CDR1 SNHLY, CDR2 FYNNEI. Between the trimmed V and J ends, which lost 6 bases and 10 bases, there was a span of 12 bases. The CDR3 DNA reads as TGTGCCAGCAGGAAGGGGTTAGAGGAGCTGTTTTTT. Amino acid sequence: CASRKGLEELFF.

The chain is built from TRBV18 and TRBJ1-6; TRBD1 matches at 10 bases. This CDR3 is 18 amino acids long. Trimming took 1 base from V and 2 from J; bases not matched to a gene: 5. The germline CDR1 and CDR2 sequences are KGHSH and LQKENI. The CDR3 bases are TGTGCCAGCTCACCACGAGACAGGGGGCTGACCTATAATTCACCCCTCCACTTT. It specifies CASSPRDRGLTYNSPLHF. The full variable domain, its missing parts supplied by reference TRBV18 and TRBJ1-6, is NAGVMQNPRHLVRRRGQEARLRCSPMKGHSHVYWYRQLPEEGLKFMVYLQKENIIDESGMPKERFSAEFPKEGPSILRIQQVVRGDSAAYFCASSPRDRGLTYNSPLHFGNGTRLTVT.

The CDR3 loop is CASSYRQGAYTEAFF. The CDR3 bases are TGTGCCAGCAGTTATCGACAGGGGGCATACACTGAAGCTTTCTTT. This chain connects TRBV6-6 to TRBJ1-1; 10 positions match TRBD1. This CDR3 comprises 15 residues. Germline trimming cut 3 bases from V and 3 bases from J; bases unmatched to any gene: 4. The germline V gene encodes CDR1 MNHNY and CDR2 SVGAGI (reference sequence).

This chain uses TRBV5-4 with TRBJ1-4; D unclear. The CDR3 has 13 amino acids. Germline V lookup: CDR1 SGHNT, CDR2 YYREEE (reference sequence). Trimming stripped 0 bases from V and 3 bases from J, with 3 bases between. The CDR3 protein is CASSLVANEKLFF. In nucleotides, the CDR3 is TGTGCCAGCAGCTTGGTTGCTAATGAAAAACTGTTTTTT.

V is TRBV2 and J is TRBJ1-2; TRBD1 might be the D (5 bases). V dropped 5 bases and J dropped 7 bases, with 14 bases sitting between them. From germline, CDR1 is SNHLY and CDR2 FYNNEI. This CDR3 contains 13 residues. This chain's CDR3 is CASSSTGTSGYTF. DNA of the CDR3: TGTGCCAGCAGTTCGACCGGGACCTCTGGCTACACCTTC.

The chain has TRBV7-3 and TRBJ1-1; no firm D call. The V end lost 0 bases, the J end lost 6 bases, and 8 bases lay between the germline ends. This CDR3 has 13 amino acids. Germline V gives CDR1 SGHTA, CDR2 FQGTGA. The DNA of the CDR3 is TGTGCCAGCAGCTTAACGGATTCCGCTGAAGCTTTCTTT. Translated, it gives CASSLTDSAEAFF.

This clone was observed a few times. CDR3 sequence: CASSPYRPGLIYEQYF. The CDR3 DNA reads TGTGCCAGCAGCCCGTATCGGCCAGGCCTAATCTACGAGCAGTACTTC. This rearrangement joins TRBV5-6 to TRBJ2-7; the D is unclear. The CDR3 has 16 residues. V lost 4 bases to trimming and J lost 3 bases, with 20 bases between them. Germline lookup yields CDR1 SGHDT and CDR2 YYEEEE.

This sequence joins TRBV27 and TRBJ1-6; TRBD1 aligns across 9 bases. Losses at the gene ends were 6 bases for V and 3 bases for J; bases not matched to a gene: 6. The CDR3 consists of 16 residues. Germline lookup yields CDR1 MNHEY and CDR2 SMNVEV (reference sequence). CDR3 amino acids: CASRVNRGLYNSPLHF. The CDR3 DNA follows: TGTGCCAGCAGGGTTAACAGGGGGCTCTATAATTCACCCCTCCACTTT.

This sequence joins TRBV5-1 and TRBJ2-5; D is ambiguous. V lost 4 bases to trimming and J lost 3 bases, with 16 bases between them. The CDR3 contains 15 residues. Germline V gives CDR1 SGHRS, CDR2 YFSETQ. DNA for the CDR3: TGCGCCAGCAGCCGGCAAATGGACCGAAAAGAGACCCAGTACTTC. It specifies CASSRQMDRKETQYF.

This clone was found once. The chain recombines TRBV19 with TRBJ2-5; D is unclear. The CDR3 extends over 14 amino acids. Germline V gives CDR1 LNHDA, CDR2 SQIVND (reference sequence). V lost 3 bases to trimming and J lost 3 bases, with 11 bases between them. The CDR3 DNA is TGTGCCAGTAGTATGTTGGGCACCGAAGAGACCCAGTACTTC. Amino acid sequence: CASSMLGTEETQYF.

This clone has more than one count but fewer than ten. V usage is TRBV6-6 and J usage is TRBJ1-4; D gene unclear. CDR3 length: 13 residues. The germline gives CDR1 MNHNY, CDR2 SVGAGI (reference sequence). V gave up 0 bases and J gave up 10 bases, with 9 bases separating them. The CDR3 sequence: CASSYSAGGKLFF. The CDR3 bases are TGTGCCAGCAGTTACTCCGCGGGAGGAAAACTGTTTTTT.

CDR3 in amino acids: CASSFGQFTDTQYF. The CDR3 region has the DNA TGTGCCAGCTCATTCGGACAGTTCACAGATACGCAGTATTTT. The chain joins TRBV18 to TRBJ2-3; perhaps TRBD1 as D (6 bases). V was pared by 5 bases and J by 2 bases, with 11 bases between. The CDR3 totals 14 residues. The germline V gene encodes CDR1 KGHSH and CDR2 LQKENI.

The CDR3 DNA reads TGCGCCAGCAGCTTGCCGGTTCCTGGGGTCGGCACAGATACGCAGTATTTT. Translated, it gives CASSLPVPGVGTDTQYF. This chain links TRBV5-1 with TRBJ2-3; D is uncertain. The CDR3 length is 17 residues. CDR1 is SGHRS and CDR2 is YFSETQ in the germline V gene. V was cut by 1 base and J by 1 base, with 16 bases left in between.

V usage is TRBV9 and J usage is TRBJ2-2; 9 bases map to TRBD2. From germline, CDR1 is SGDLS and CDR2 YYNGEE. The CDR3 extends over 18 amino acids. Germline trimming cut 0 bases from V and 0 bases from J; bases unmatched to any gene: 6. The CDR3 loop is CASSVVGSGGPNTGELFF. Written as DNA, the CDR3 is TGTGCCAGCAGCGTAGTGGGTAGCGGGGGCCCGAACACCGGGGAGCTGTTTTTT.

This clone occurred once. This rearrangement joins TRBV2 to TRBJ2-2; D unclear. The V gene lost 6 bases and the J gene lost 5 bases, with 13 bases spanning the gap. The CDR3 loop spans 14 amino acids. Germline lookup yields CDR1 SNHLY and CDR2 FYNNEI. The CDR3 DNA follows: TGTGCCAGCAGGCAGGAGTTACATACCGGGGAGCTGTTTTTT. Residues: CASRQELHTGELFF.

The chain combines TRBV20-1 with TRBJ1-1, with a possible D match to TRBD1 (5 bases). This CDR3 region has 11 residues. Germline V gene data show CDR1 as DFQATT and CDR2 as SNEGSKA (reference sequence). Trimming shortened V by 7 bases and J by 12 bases, and 18 bases separated the two germline ends. The CDR3 DNA reads as TGCAGTGTGACCGGGACCCCAAGAACTTTCTTT. Translating gives CSVTGTPRTFF.

The sample holds one count of this clone. Here the CDR3 DNA reads TGTGCCAGCAGCTTAGGCGGGGTCCCCTACGAGCAGTACTTC. Translation: CASSLGGVPYEQYF. This chain links TRBV7-3 with TRBJ2-7, with D possibly being TRBD2 (6 bases). V gave up 2 bases and J gave up 2 bases, with 10 bases separating them. Germline V lookup: CDR1 SGHTA, CDR2 FQGTGA. The CDR3 sequence is 14 residues long.

J is TRBJ2-1 and V is TRBV5-1, with 7 nucleotides matching TRBD2. This CDR3 spans 17 amino acids. Germline loops: CDR1 SGHRS, CDR2 YFSETQ. After removal of 4 bases from V and 7 bases from J, the junction contained 17 bases not matched to a gene. The CDR3 spells CASSDQFIAGVPNEQFF. The CDR3, as DNA: TGCGCCAGCAGCGATCAATTCATAGCGGGTGTCCCTAATGAGCAGTTCTTC.

The chain recombines TRBV19 with TRBJ2-3; D is perhaps TRBD2 (5 bases). Between the trimmed V and J ends, which lost 3 bases and 0 bases, there was a span of 7 bases. The CDR3 sequence is 14 residues long. In germline, CDR1 is LNHDA, CDR2 SQIVND (reference sequence). CDR3: CASSISGSTDTQYF. The DNA of the CDR3 is TGTGCCAGTAGTATCAGCGGTAGCACAGATACGCAGTATTTT.

This clone was counted once. CDR3 coding DNA: TGCGCCAGCAGCCCCGGACAGGGCATGAACACTGAAGCTTTCTTT. It is translated as CASSPGQGMNTEAFF. The genes are TRBV5-1 and TRBJ1-1, with 8 bases aligning to TRBD1. This CDR3 comprises 15 residues. V gave up 4 bases and J gave up 0 bases; unmatched junction bases: 5. Germline assignment: CDR1 SGHRS and CDR2 YFSETQ.